This TCR beta chain derives from a study of CD8 T cells in ankylosing spondylitis. Findings and caveats of the study: Disease-linked clones bore a CD8+ phenotype and were relatively rare in peripheral blood. Several highly homologous variants made up a TCR beta motif, and this motif appeared characteristic of ankylosing spondylitis blood.

Comment on this clonotype: Its specificity is unknown.

Construction of TCR beta libraries was performed using quantitative 5'-RACE with molecular barcodes. MiXCR, applied by TCRdb to the 5' RACE reads, yields one record per CDR3 protein. The sample has 300,000 to 400,000 distinct CDR3 sequences; more than 20% are singletons. CDR1 DFQATT and CDR2 SNEGSKA come from the germline V gene (reference sequence). The CDR3 length is 14 residues. V lost 6 bases and J lost 3; bases outside the gene matches: 7. This TCR derives from a male donor with ankylosing spondylitis. The sequencing input was blood, either unsorted or a sorted T cell fraction (not recorded which). The chain combines TRBV20-1 with TRBJ2-4, with 8 bases that match TRBD2. The CDR3 loop reads CSALLADFKNIQYF. The CDR3 region has the DNA TGCAGTGCCCTACTAGCGGACTTCAAAAACATTCAGTACTTC.